This T cell receptor beta chain was recovered during a study of blood T cell repertoires in COVID-19. The germline V gene has CDR1 SGHDT and CDR2 YYEEEE. V lost 3 bases and J lost 4; bases outside the gene matches: 7. This CDR3 has 15 amino acids. The method was immunoSEQ multiplex PCR; TCRdb's version includes in-frame clones alone and lacks a portion of them. The data contain about 210,000 clones, approximately 82% of them seen just once; the ten biggest clones take up around 12%. Sequencing input: peripheral blood. The clonotype was recovered from a woman in her thirties or forties with acute or convalescent COVID-19. This chain joins TRBV5-6 and TRBJ1-2, with 9 bases matching TRBD1. CDR3 protein: CASSSRTGAFYGYTF. The CDR3 region has the DNA TGTGCCAGCAGCTCCCGGACAGGGGCTTTCTATGGCTACACCTTC.